This note documents a single TCR beta chain sequence. This record belongs to a study of control samples from healthy donors and cancer patients. Sequencing was performed with immunoSEQ multiplex PCR; in TCRdb, only in-frame clones are kept and a portion is missing. This table has 84,000 or so clones, 91% appearing once. Germline-derived CDR1 and CDR2 are KGHDR and SFDVKD. The V end lost 4 bases, the J end lost 5 bases, and 5 bases lay between the germline ends. The CDR3 is made up of 12 amino acids. This sequence originates from a man aged 45-60 years in good health. The gene calls are TRBV24-1 and TRBJ1-5; D is undetermined. Sequenced sample: blood. DNA of the CDR3: TGTGCCACCAGTGACGTGGATCAGCCCCAGCATTTT. Translating gives CATSDVDQPQHF.